This T cell receptor beta chain was obtained from a study of regulatory T cells in long-lasting Graves disease. iRepertoire HTBI primers and Arm-PCR of CDR3 regions built TCR beta libraries. As handled by the study authors: Among the samples, roughly 61 TRBV and 14 to 15 TRBJ segments were identified. TCRdb reanalysed the multiplex PCR reads using MiXCR and keeps one entry per CDR3 protein. It is TCRdb's table, rather than the study itself, that gives the V and J calls and clone size. The repertoire has around 460,000 distinct CDR3 sequences, approximately 14% of them found once; the top ten carry around a sixth. The sample's time point: newly diagnosed GD, antithyroid drugs for less than 3 months. Making the TCR library involved RNA that had been extracted from PBMCs. Graves' disease was diagnosed by American Thyroid Association guidelines. This clonotype was picked up many times. These data are also associated with another study on T cells in Graves' hyperthyroidism and ophthalmopathy. Per that study: Progression to ophthalmopathy was predicted a median of approximately seven months early.

Source: peripheral blood mononuclear cells (PBMCs), taken at new diagnosis, from a patient treated with antithyroid drugs. The receptor was derived from a woman between 45 and 60 years old with Graves disease.

The CDR3 DNA is TGTGCCAGCAGCTTCAACTCAGGGACTGAAGCTTTCTTT. It translates to CASSFNSGTEAFF. J is TRBJ1-1 and V is TRBV11-2; a weak D match, TRBD1 (5 bases). The germline gives CDR1 SGHAT, CDR2 FQNNGV. V shed 3 bases and J shed 5 bases, with 10 bases lying between them. The CDR3 sequence is 13 residues long.